The present entry profiles one T cell receptor (beta chain) with its context. This sample was included in a study of shared clonotypes between healthy human individuals. As for the study in general: Donor ages ranged 18 to 49 years: a couple of women, a few men. Plates per donor: three CD4 naive, three CD4 memory, two CD8 naive, one CD8 memory.

The assay used deep level. Sorted-subset replicate PCR reactions were performed with about 200 ng DNA, corresponding to roughly 31,000 T cell genomes. TCRdb's table, derived via immunoSEQ multiplex PCR, lists solely in-frame clones and lacks some. This sample yields about 2.1 million clones, of which roughly 93% are seen a single time; more than 1.5% belongs to the top ten. Terminally differentiated effector memory CD45RA+ cells were excluded from the naive CD8 cells, which were CD45RO-negative and positively selected for CCR7. The CDR3 spans 17 residues. Germline values: CDR1 LGHNA, CDR2 YSLEER. Trimming removed 1 base from V and 8 bases from J; junction bases left unmatched: 16.

Sequencing input: naive CD8+ T cells from PBMCs. The sequence came from a man younger than 35 in good health. Some clones in this sample may be carry-over from other donors' samples. The chain employs TRBV4-3 and TRBJ1-2, with 7 bases lining up with TRBD1. The CDR3 DNA is TGCGCCAGCAGCCAAGCGATACGTAACAGGGGAACGAGGGGCTACACCTTC. Amino acid sequence: CASSQAIRNRGTRGYTF.